This record concerns one T cell receptor beta chain sequence. Its specificity is not known. The source of the sample is a study of monozygotic twins with inflammatory bowel disease. Each CDR3 protein gets one entry in TCRdb, which reprocessed the 5' RACE reads and gives no DNA. The table for this sample gives just over 300,000 distinct CDR3 sequences. Germline V gives CDR1 DFQATT, CDR2 SNEGSKA (reference sequence). The CDR3 has 13 amino acids. Study observations and caveats: On the inverse Simpson index, IBD patients scored lower for TCRbeta diversity than healthy co-twins. Patient-to-patient differences in immunosuppressive treatment may have added variability to the repertoires.

The sequence was collected from a human donor with ulcerative colitis or Crohn's disease, or a healthy co-twin of an affected twin (not recorded which). This chain links TRBV20-1 with TRBJ1-3; TCRdb proposes TRBD1, but this gene call is untestable without DNA. The specimen sequenced was blood. The CDR3 sequence is CSAPGTAGNTIYF.